These T cell receptor beta chains were read from a single sample in a study of T cell repertoires in aging, cancer and after chemotherapy. In TCRdb, the multiplex PCR reads were re-called with MiXCR into one record per CDR3 protein. The sample holds around 20,000 distinct CDR3 sequences; 35% to 40% are singletons and the top ten take roughly 15%. Sequencing was done on a sample of blood. Receptors originate from a human donor with a solid tumor. The CDR3 runs from the conserved cysteine through the conserved F or W. The D gene is left open where the match is weak. Not all rows give a size; the values are once, few, many and, for expanded clones, a class.

v_call: TRBV19; clone_size: medium-sized; j_call: TRBJ2-1; d_call: TRBD2; cdr3_nt: TGTGCCAGTAGTATGCCCCCCCTAGCGGGGGGGCGTGAGCAGTTCTTC; cdr3_aa: CASSMPPLAGGREQFF
v_call: TRBV27; clone_size: .; j_call: TRBJ1-2; d_call: TRBD1; cdr3_nt: TGTGCCAGCAGTTTAGTTGGGACAGGGGACACTAACTATGGCTACACCTTC; cdr3_aa: CASSLVGTGDTNYGYTF
v_call: TRBV6-1; clone_size: .; j_call: TRBJ1-6; d_call: .; cdr3_nt: TGTGCCAGCAGCAACGCGGCCAGGGGTGGTTCACCCCTCCACTTT; cdr3_aa: CASSNAARGGSPLHF
v_call: TRBV5-6; clone_size: once; j_call: TRBJ1-2; d_call: .; cdr3_nt: TGTGTCAGCAGCAGCGGGCAGGGGTACTATGGCTACACCTTC; cdr3_aa: CVSSSGQGYYGYTF
v_call: TRBV28; clone_size: .; j_call: TRBJ2-4; d_call: TRBD2; cdr3_nt: TGTGCCAGCTCTCGACTAGCGGGAAGTATAGCCAAAAACATTCAGTACTTC; cdr3_aa: CASSRLAGSIAKNIQYF
v_call: TRBV6-4; clone_size: .; j_call: TRBJ2-3; d_call: TRBD1; cdr3_nt: TGTGCCAGCAGTGACGGACAGGGGGCAGATACGCAGTATTTT; cdr3_aa: CASSDGQGADTQYF
v_call: TRBV27; clone_size: few; j_call: TRBJ1-2; d_call: TRBD1; cdr3_nt: TGTGCCAGCAGTATGGACAGGGGATTCTATGGCTACACCTTC; cdr3_aa: CASSMDRGFYGYTF
v_call: TRBV5-6; clone_size: .; j_call: TRBJ2-1; d_call: .; cdr3_nt: TGTGCCAGCAGCTTGGGGGTTAGCTCCTACAATGAGCAGTTCTTC; cdr3_aa: CASSLGVSSYNEQFF
v_call: TRBV5-4; clone_size: few; j_call: TRBJ1-2; d_call: .; cdr3_nt: TGTGCCAGCAGCGCCGCGGGGATCTATGGCTACACCTTC; cdr3_aa: CASSAAGIYGYTF
v_call: TRBV7-6; clone_size: .; j_call: TRBJ2-1; d_call: .; cdr3_nt: TGTGCCGGACGGGAGTTGGGAGCGGATGAGCAGTTCTTC; cdr3_aa: CAGRELGADEQFF
v_call: TRBV7-2; clone_size: .; j_call: TRBJ2-3; d_call: TRBD2; cdr3_nt: TGTGCCAGCAGCACGATAGCGGGAGTAGCAGATACGCAGTATTTT; cdr3_aa: CASSTIAGVADTQYF
v_call: TRBV19; clone_size: few; j_call: TRBJ1-1; d_call: .; cdr3_nt: TGTGCCAGTAGTAAGGGACGCCCGAACACTGAAGCTTTCTTT; cdr3_aa: CASSKGRPNTEAFF
v_call: TRBV12-3/TRBV12-4; clone_size: few; j_call: TRBJ1-1; d_call: .; cdr3_nt: TGTGCCAGCAGTGACCCCACCCGGCCGGCGAACACTGAAGCTTTCTTT; cdr3_aa: CASSDPTRPANTEAFF
v_call: TRBV6-1; clone_size: once; j_call: TRBJ2-7; d_call: .; cdr3_nt: TGTGCCAGCAGCAGTGAGAATTACGAGCAGTACTTC; cdr3_aa: CASSSENYEQYF
v_call: TRBV19; clone_size: few; j_call: TRBJ1-6; d_call: .; cdr3_nt: TGTGCCAGTAGTATTAGGCAGGAGAATTCACCCCTCCACTTT; cdr3_aa: CASSIRQENSPLHF
v_call: TRBV6-6; clone_size: medium-sized; j_call: TRBJ1-2; d_call: TRBD1; cdr3_nt: TGTGCCAGCAGTTACTCTGGGACAGGGCTCTACGGCTACACCTTC; cdr3_aa: CASSYSGTGLYGYTF
v_call: TRBV29-1; clone_size: .; j_call: TRBJ2-7; d_call: .; cdr3_nt: TGCAGCGTTGTTTCTGGCTACGAGCAGTACTTC; cdr3_aa: CSVVSGYEQYF
v_call: TRBV7-9; clone_size: .; j_call: TRBJ2-5; d_call: .; cdr3_nt: TGTGCCAGCAGCCGTAGGGGGGACTCCCAAGAGACCCAGTACTTC; cdr3_aa: CASSRRGDSQETQYF
v_call: TRBV29-1; clone_size: .; j_call: TRBJ2-3; d_call: TRBD1; cdr3_nt: TGCAGCGCTGGGACAGGGGACAACACAGATACGCAGTATTTT; cdr3_aa: CSAGTGDNTDTQYF
v_call: TRBV11-2; clone_size: .; j_call: TRBJ2-7; d_call: .; cdr3_nt: TGTGCCAGTTTGCAGGGGACCCCCTACGAGCAGTACTTC; cdr3_aa: CASLQGTPYEQYF
v_call: TRBV6-5; clone_size: .; j_call: TRBJ1-1; d_call: .; cdr3_nt: TGTGCCAGCAGTTACACGACAGTGAACACTGAAGCTTTCTTT; cdr3_aa: CASSYTTVNTEAFF
v_call: TRBV30; clone_size: few; j_call: TRBJ2-2; d_call: .; cdr3_nt: TGTGCCTGGAGGGCGGGACAGCACACCGGGGAGCTGTTTTTT; cdr3_aa: CAWRAGQHTGELFF
v_call: TRBV30; clone_size: .; j_call: TRBJ1-2; d_call: .; cdr3_nt: TGTGCCGCCACAGGGTACTATGGCTACACCTTC; cdr3_aa: CAATGYYGYTF
v_call: TRBV4-3; clone_size: .; j_call: TRBJ2-1; d_call: .; cdr3_nt: TGCGCCAGCAGCCAAGAGTCAGCGGGCTACAATGAGCAGTTCTTC; cdr3_aa: CASSQESAGYNEQFF
v_call: TRBV19; clone_size: medium-sized; j_call: TRBJ2-3; d_call: TRBD1; cdr3_nt: TGTGCCTCCGGGACAGGGACCACAGATACGCAGTATTTT; cdr3_aa: CASGTGTTDTQYF
v_call: TRBV6-6; clone_size: few; j_call: TRBJ2-2; d_call: .; cdr3_nt: TGTGCGACCAGCACCAGATACTCGGGTGCCGCCGGGGAGCTGTTTTTT; cdr3_aa: CATSTRYSGAAGELFF
v_call: TRBV20-1; clone_size: .; j_call: TRBJ1-2; d_call: .; cdr3_nt: TGCAGTGCTAGAGTCGGGCAGCTGCTCTATGGCTACACCTTC; cdr3_aa: CSARVGQLLYGYTF
v_call: TRBV5-7; clone_size: .; j_call: TRBJ1-4; d_call: .; cdr3_nt: TGTGCCAGCAGCTTGGTAGGGTTGAGTGAAAAACTGTTTTTT; cdr3_aa: CASSLVGLSEKLFF
v_call: TRBV5-1; clone_size: few; j_call: TRBJ2-2; d_call: TRBD1; cdr3_nt: TGCGCCAGCAGCTCCGGGACAGGGGCCAGAAACACCGGGGAGCTGTTTTTT; cdr3_aa: CASSSGTGARNTGELFF
v_call: TRBV19; clone_size: medium-sized; j_call: TRBJ2-1; d_call: .; cdr3_nt: TGTGCCAGTAGTACTACGGAGTACAATGAGCAGTTCTTC; cdr3_aa: CASSTTEYNEQFF
v_call: TRBV6-1; clone_size: .; j_call: TRBJ2-6; d_call: TRBD1; cdr3_nt: TGTGCCAGCGCGGAAGGGACAGGGGCCGCTGGCTCTGGGGCCAACGTCCTGACTTTC; cdr3_aa: CASAEGTGAAGSGANVLTF
v_call: TRBV19; clone_size: .; j_call: TRBJ2-7; d_call: TRBD2; cdr3_nt: TGTGCCAGTAGTTTGACTAGCGGGGTTTACGAGCAGTACTTC; cdr3_aa: CASSLTSGVYEQYF
v_call: TRBV13; clone_size: .; j_call: TRBJ2-5; d_call: .; cdr3_nt: TGTGCCAGCAGCTTCTGGCAGGGCCAAGAGACCCAGTACTTC; cdr3_aa: CASSFWQGQETQYF
v_call: TRBV19; clone_size: .; j_call: TRBJ2-7; d_call: TRBD2; cdr3_nt: TGTGCCAGTAGCCGGACTAGCGGGGTCTACGAGCAGTACTTC; cdr3_aa: CASSRTSGVYEQYF